What follows are 24 T cell receptor beta chains derived from one specimen sequenced in a study of cytomegalovirus exposure and HLA in healthy donors. In the PCR, 60 Vbeta and 13 Jbeta primers were used. Assay used: immunoSEQ multiplex PCR; TCRdb lists only in-frame clones, some missing. This sample has approximately 210,000 clones, with 79% found just once. Material: PBMCs. These receptors were taken from a girl under 18 in good health and CMV-seropositive.

V and J are TRBV10-3 and TRBJ1-2; D is possibly TRBD1 (6 bases). Trimming cost V 2 bases and J 7 bases, with 11 bases left between them. CDR3 length: 13 residues. Germline CDR1 is ENHRY and CDR2 is SYGVKD. The CDR3 spells CAISERGSGGYTF. The CDR3, as DNA: TGTGCCATCAGTGAGAGGGGGTCGGGTGGCTACACCTTC.

The V gene is TRBV4-3, the J gene TRBJ2-1; 10 bases match TRBD1. V was pared by 2 bases and J by 10 bases, with 8 bases of the junction left unmatched. Germline values: CDR1 LGHNA, CDR2 YSLEER. This CDR3 spans 15 amino acids. The CDR3 DNA reads as TGCGCCAGCAGCCAAAGACAGGGGGCCGGAGGGGAGCAGTTCTTC. Its protein is CASSQRQGAGGEQFF.

This clone occurred a few times. The V call is TRBV6-6, the J call TRBJ1-1, with 10 nucleotides matching TRBD1. V trimming: 1 base; J trimming: 2 bases; junction bases outside the gene matches: 1. Germline V gives CDR1 MNHNY, CDR2 SVGAGI (reference sequence). The CDR3 extends over 15 amino acids. This CDR3 reads CASSYWDRGNTEAFF. CDR3 nucleotide sequence: TGTGCCAGCAGTTACTGGGACAGGGGAAACACTGAAGCTTTCTTT.

This clone was seen just once. This chain links TRBV11-3 with TRBJ2-5, with D unclear. The V end was cut by 3 bases, the J end by 0 bases, with 8 bases between. CDR1 is SGHNT, CDR2 YENEEA, per germline. CDR3 size: 14 residues. CDR3 amino acids: CASSFEQYQETQYF. The CDR3 DNA reads TGTGCCAGCAGCTTCGAACAGTACCAAGAGACCCAGTACTTC.

This clone appeared once. This chain joins TRBV5-6 and TRBJ2-7, with D perhaps matching TRBD1 (6 bases). This CDR3 comprises 14 residues. Between the trimmed V and J ends, which lost 3 bases and 1 base, there was a span of 11 bases. Germline assignment: CDR1 SGHDT and CDR2 YYEEEE. DNA for the CDR3: TGTGCCAGCAGCTCGAAGACAGGATCCTACGAGCAGTACTTC. This gives the protein CASSSKTGSYEQYF.

The genes are TRBV5-6 and TRBJ2-7, with a tentative D call TRBD1 (6 bases). This CDR3 has 13 amino acids. Trimming pared 4 bases from V and 4 bases from J, leaving 12 bases between. The germline V gene has CDR1 SGHDT and CDR2 YYEEEE. In DNA form, the CDR3 reads TGTGCCAGCAGCCATTTCACAGGGTACGAGCAGTACTTC. Its protein product is CASSHFTGYEQYF.

This clone was recorded once. The chain combines TRBV7-9 with TRBJ1-2, with D possibly matching TRBD1 (5 bases). This CDR3 has 16 amino acids. Germline-derived CDR1 and CDR2 are SEHNR and FQNEAQ (reference sequence). Trimming shortened V by 0 bases and J by 1 base, and 12 bases separated the two germline ends. CDR3 DNA: TGTGCCAGCAGCTTAGCCCCGAGTCAGGGTAACTATGGCTACACCTTC. As protein: CASSLAPSQGNYGYTF.

This clone appeared a single time. This CDR3 is CASSASGVPQETQYF. The CDR3 DNA follows: TGTGCCAGCAGCGCTAGCGGGGTCCCCCAGGAGACCCAGTACTTC. The chain couples TRBV11-3 to TRBJ2-5; the match to TRBD2 covers 9 bases. Germline CDR1 reads SGHNT; CDR2 reads YENEEA. Unmatched junction bases numbered 9, after V lost 5 bases and J lost 5 bases. The CDR3 is 15 amino acids.

Written as DNA, the CDR3 is TGTGCCAGCAGCTTGGTGGTAGGGGTGGATGAGCAGTTCTTC. This encodes CASSLVVGVDEQFF. This rearrangement joins TRBV5-4 to TRBJ2-1; tentative D call: TRBD1 (5 bases). Deletions cut 0 bases from V and 8 bases from J, with 12 bases between. Germline assignment: CDR1 SGHNT and CDR2 YYREEE (reference sequence). The CDR3 length is 14 residues.

The chain has TRBV10-3 and TRBJ2-3, with 8 bases that match TRBD2. Germline assignment: CDR1 ENHRY and CDR2 SYGVKD. V was clipped by 3 bases and J by 3 bases; unmatched bases: 8. The CDR3 loop spans 16 amino acids. This chain's CDR3 is CAISDNSGGGTDTQYF. For the CDR3, the DNA is TGTGCCATCAGTGACAATTCCGGGGGGGGGACAGATACGCAGTATTTT.

The CDR3 reads CASSFQYQETQYF. DNA for the CDR3: TGTGCCAGCAGCTTTCAGTACCAAGAGACCCAGTACTTC. This chain joins TRBV7-2 and TRBJ2-5; D is unresolved. From germline, CDR1 is SGHTA and CDR2 FQGNSA. The CDR3 runs 13 residues. The V gene lost 3 bases and the J gene lost 0 bases, with 5 bases spanning the gap.

J is TRBJ2-1 and V is TRBV10-1; 10 nucleotides line up with TRBD2. CDR1 is WNHNN and CDR2 is SYGVQD in the germline V gene (reference sequence). V gave up 2 bases and J gave up 0 bases; unmatched junction bases: 10. This CDR3 has 19 residues. The DNA for the CDR3 is TGCGCCAGCAGTGAGAGGGTAGCGGGGGGCCCCAGCTCCTACAATGAGCAGTTCTTC. It codes for CASSERVAGGPSSYNEQFF.

The CDR3 region has the DNA TGTGCCAGCAGCTTAGCACGCGGACAGAATGAAAAACTGTTTTTT. This codes for CASSLARGQNEKLFF. This chain joins TRBV7-8 and TRBJ1-4, with D perhaps TRBD1 (6 bases). The CDR3 sequence is 15 residues long. Germline CDR1 and CDR2: SGHVS and FQNEAQ. Trimming removed 0 bases from V and 5 bases from J, with 10 bases in between.

The chain carries TRBV4-3 and TRBJ2-2, with 11 bases fitting TRBD2. CDR1 is LGHNA and CDR2 is YSLEER in the germline V gene. The CDR3 contains 16 residues. Trimming took 3 bases from V and 8 from J; bases not matched to a gene: 8. The CDR3: CASSHLAGGLSGELFF. CDR3 nucleotides: TGCGCCAGCAGCCACTTAGCGGGGGGGCTCTCGGGGGAGCTGTTTTTT.

The V call is TRBV27, the J call TRBJ2-3; TRBD2 matches 7 bases. The CDR3 contains 17 residues. After removal of 7 bases from V and 0 bases from J, the junction contained 13 bases not matched to a gene. In germline, CDR1 is MNHEY, CDR2 SMNVEV (reference sequence). The CDR3 spells CASMMYWPGGSTDTQYF. Here the CDR3 DNA reads TGTGCCAGCATGATGTACTGGCCGGGGGGAAGCACAGATACGCAGTATTTT.

This clone was seen more than once but under ten times. The rearrangement joins TRBV5-1 to TRBJ1-4; 7 nucleotides align to TRBD1. This CDR3 spans 14 amino acids. V was pared by 4 bases and J by 9 bases, with 9 bases of the junction left unmatched. CDR1 is SGHRS and CDR2 is YFSETQ in the germline V gene. This CDR3 reads CASSPGTENQKLFF. DNA for the CDR3: TGCGCCAGCAGCCCCGGGACAGAAAATCAAAAACTGTTTTTT.

CDR3 amino acids: CASSLYNEQFF. The CDR3 coding sequence is TGTGCCAGCAGTCTATACAATGAGCAGTTCTTC. The V gene is TRBV27, the J gene TRBJ2-1, with no clear D. The CDR3 is made up of 11 amino acids. V lost 5 bases, J lost 4 bases, and 3 bases lay in between. Germline V gene sequence: CDR1 MNHEY, CDR2 SMNVEV (reference sequence).

The rearrangement uses TRBV30 and TRBJ1-2, with D tentatively TRBD1 (5 bases). This CDR3 is built from 15 residues. Trimming removed 2 bases at V and 8 bases at J, with 21 bases between. Germline V gene lookup returns CDR1 GTSNPN and CDR2 SVGIG (reference sequence). CDR3 coding DNA: TGTGCCTGGAGTCCCTTTTTAAGGGGAGGAGAAGGCTACACCTTC. Translated, it gives CAWSPFLRGGEGYTF.

This sequence joins TRBV29-1 and TRBJ2-5, with TRBD1 matching over 7 bases. The CDR3 is 14 residues long. Trimming cost V 7 bases and J 5 bases; bases outside gene matches: 13. Germline lookup yields CDR1 SQVTM and CDR2 ANQGSEA. CDR3 protein: CSAVPGTAVETQYF. The CDR3 DNA follows: TGCAGCGCCGTGCCGGGGACAGCGGTGGAGACCCAGTACTTC.

The chain joins TRBV7-2 to TRBJ1-1; D is possibly TRBD1 (5 bases). Trimming cost V 1 base and J 5 bases, with 8 bases left between them. This CDR3 has 13 amino acids. Germline V CDR1 and CDR2: SGHTA, FQGNSA. The CDR3 nucleotides read TGTGCCAGCAGCTTAGTGGAGGGGACTGAAGCTTTCTTT. It encodes CASSLVEGTEAFF.

V usage is TRBV18 and J usage is TRBJ1-1; no definite D call. The CDR3 contains 13 residues. Germline values: CDR1 KGHSH, CDR2 LQKENI. V lost 4 bases and J lost 1, with 7 bases in between. The CDR3 region has the DNA TGTGCCAGCTCACAGACACAGAACACTGAAGCTTTCTTT. This gives the protein CASSQTQNTEAFF.

This clone turned up a few times. The chain links TRBV4-3 to TRBJ1-6; weak D call: TRBD1 (5 bases). The V gene's germline CDR1 is LGHNA and CDR2 YSLEER. This CDR3 region has 16 residues. V was trimmed by 0 bases and J by 5 bases, leaving 11 bases between them. Here the CDR3 DNA reads TGCGCCAGCAGCCAAGATCCCCAGGGAAATAATTCACCCCTCCACTTT. It encodes CASSQDPQGNNSPLHF.

CDR3 region: CASSLGLYNGTAANYGYTF. The CDR3 region has the DNA TGTGCCAGCAGCTTAGGCTTGTACAACGGGACAGCGGCCAACTATGGCTACACCTTC. The V and J genes are TRBV7-9 and TRBJ1-2; 7 nucleotides match TRBD1. Trimming at V came to 1 base and at J to 2 bases, leaving 16 bases not matched to a gene. CDR1 SEHNR and CDR2 FQNEAQ come from the germline V gene (reference sequence). The CDR3 sequence is 19 residues long.

CDR3 sequence (DNA): TGTGCCAGCTCACCATCCAGGGCAAATAGACAGGACACTGAAGCTTTCTTT. Amino acids: CASSPSRANRQDTEAFF. V usage is TRBV18 and J usage is TRBJ1-1; maybe TRBD1 (6 bases). V dropped 2 bases and J dropped 3 bases, with 19 bases sitting between them. Germline assignment: CDR1 KGHSH and CDR2 LQKENI. The CDR3 extends over 17 amino acids.